This T cell receptor (beta chain) stems from a study of T cells in Graves' hyperthyroidism and ophthalmopathy (dated by TCRdb to the late 2010s). Background for the entire study: Peripheral blood samples were taken at initial diagnosis, before any treatment was given. TCR V-J signatures able to tell the groups apart were searched for in a discovery cohort of approximately 95 patients, of whom about 40 had Graves' ophthalmopathy and around 57 had stable Graves' hyperthyroidism. Whether ophthalmopathy could be predicted prospectively was tested in an independent validation cohort made up of roughly 19 hyperthyroidism patients plus 17 patients who later progressed to ophthalmopathy. The approximately 95 discovery patients were divided at random into training and test sets in a 7:3 ratio. Thyroid tissue and blood T-cell repertoires from more than 5 Graves' hyperthyroidism patients were also compared in the study. Following sampling, methimazole starting at 30 mg daily was given to hyperthyroidism patients, and high-dose intravenous methylprednisolone was given to ophthalmopathy patients. TCR Vbeta CDR3 sequencing of some 140 peripheral blood samples (about 45 ophthalmopathy, about 80 hyperthyroidism and some 17 progressor patients) is reported in the paper. Broad study findings and their caveats: No statistical method was used to fix the sample size in advance, and group allocation was not hidden from the investigators. Most expanded thyroid clonotypes (frequency above 0.001) were also found in blood, which suggests that blood repertoires may mirror thyroid immune responses. In validation, the model predicted progression to ophthalmopathy a median of about 5.9 months before onset, with approximately 71% sensitivity and about 75% specificity. A 13 V-J signature model separated ophthalmopathy from stable hyperthyroidism, with 87.88% sensitivity and 81% to 82% specificity in cross-validation and 80%/75% in testing.

Amplification of TCR beta CDR3 regions was carried out from RNA transcripts. The TCR CDR3 was subjected to a first round of RT-PCR using the HTBI primer set and the Qiagen OneStep RT-PCR kit. Libraries were constructed in a second round of multiplex PCR, after which size selection and purification were carried out. Libraries were sequenced paired-end with 100 bp reads on an Illumina HiSeq2000. Per the authors' processing: Raw data were processed with SOAPnuke, discarding reads with adapters, uncalled bases, mean Phred below 15, or no exact constant-primer or identifier match. COPE v1.2.5 was used to merge the high-quality paired reads, and each unique nucleotide sequence was defined as a clonotype. MiTCR v1.1 was used to align the clonotypes against IMGT TRBV, TRBD and TRBJ reference segments. Analysis was restricted to V-J combinations with a frequency above 0.0001, which covered 98% to 99.2% of repertoires. The TCS score was defined as F50 (clonal expansion) divided by E x V (chaos), with BLOSUM62-based TCRdist calculated between CDR3 peptides within each V-J. Welch's t-statistics and random forest reduced just over 500 V-J features to around 14, which were used in a naive Bayes classifier (R e1071). The raw public reads went through TCRdb reprocessing: fastp at Q25, MiXCR clone calling, in-frame beta chains kept. Each entry merges the rows of one CDR3 protein and shows their most common DNA and genes. The authors' filters were not applied to this entry. The sample data list roughly 400,000 distinct CDR3 sequences, and 20% to 25% of these were observed just once. The leading ten clones occupy more than 60% of the sample.

Stable Graves' hyperthyroidism was defined as the absence of progression to ophthalmopathy over 18 months of follow-up. Hyperthyroidism patients were newly diagnosed, had a disease duration of under 2 months, and were aged 18 to 65 years. Exclusion was applied to patients with uncontrolled infections, other autoimmune diseases, pregnancy or lactation. Diagnoses were based on clinical symptoms, serum thyroxine and TRAb, thyroid ultrasound and orbital computed tomography. PBMCs were separated from approximately 10 ml of fresh peripheral blood using Ficoll-Paque density gradient centrifugation. Trizol reagent was used to extract total RNA, and RNA quality was then checked on an Agilent 2100 Bioanalyzer. Of note for this clonotype: Its antigen is currently not known. Per-base quality was not reported, and no clone a single base away is much larger than it.

The CDR3 covers 16 residues, taking in both the cysteine and the phenylalanine. Left in the record is the CDR3 DNA by itself, 48 bases read in frame from the first base. CDR1 and CDR2 are drawn from the germline V gene: SNHLY, FYNNEI. For this chain, trimming is 6 bases at the V end and 4 bases at the J end, and the number of junction bases without a gene match is 6. The receptor comes from a man aged 45-65 years with Graves' hyperthyroidism. Source material: blood. This chain joins TRBV2 to TRBJ2-2, and 12 bases in between align with TRBD2. For the CDR3, the sequence is CASRPLAGGSTGELFF. Here is the DNA: TGTGCCAGCAGGCCCCTAGCGGGAGGGTCCACCGGGGAGCTGTTTTTT.